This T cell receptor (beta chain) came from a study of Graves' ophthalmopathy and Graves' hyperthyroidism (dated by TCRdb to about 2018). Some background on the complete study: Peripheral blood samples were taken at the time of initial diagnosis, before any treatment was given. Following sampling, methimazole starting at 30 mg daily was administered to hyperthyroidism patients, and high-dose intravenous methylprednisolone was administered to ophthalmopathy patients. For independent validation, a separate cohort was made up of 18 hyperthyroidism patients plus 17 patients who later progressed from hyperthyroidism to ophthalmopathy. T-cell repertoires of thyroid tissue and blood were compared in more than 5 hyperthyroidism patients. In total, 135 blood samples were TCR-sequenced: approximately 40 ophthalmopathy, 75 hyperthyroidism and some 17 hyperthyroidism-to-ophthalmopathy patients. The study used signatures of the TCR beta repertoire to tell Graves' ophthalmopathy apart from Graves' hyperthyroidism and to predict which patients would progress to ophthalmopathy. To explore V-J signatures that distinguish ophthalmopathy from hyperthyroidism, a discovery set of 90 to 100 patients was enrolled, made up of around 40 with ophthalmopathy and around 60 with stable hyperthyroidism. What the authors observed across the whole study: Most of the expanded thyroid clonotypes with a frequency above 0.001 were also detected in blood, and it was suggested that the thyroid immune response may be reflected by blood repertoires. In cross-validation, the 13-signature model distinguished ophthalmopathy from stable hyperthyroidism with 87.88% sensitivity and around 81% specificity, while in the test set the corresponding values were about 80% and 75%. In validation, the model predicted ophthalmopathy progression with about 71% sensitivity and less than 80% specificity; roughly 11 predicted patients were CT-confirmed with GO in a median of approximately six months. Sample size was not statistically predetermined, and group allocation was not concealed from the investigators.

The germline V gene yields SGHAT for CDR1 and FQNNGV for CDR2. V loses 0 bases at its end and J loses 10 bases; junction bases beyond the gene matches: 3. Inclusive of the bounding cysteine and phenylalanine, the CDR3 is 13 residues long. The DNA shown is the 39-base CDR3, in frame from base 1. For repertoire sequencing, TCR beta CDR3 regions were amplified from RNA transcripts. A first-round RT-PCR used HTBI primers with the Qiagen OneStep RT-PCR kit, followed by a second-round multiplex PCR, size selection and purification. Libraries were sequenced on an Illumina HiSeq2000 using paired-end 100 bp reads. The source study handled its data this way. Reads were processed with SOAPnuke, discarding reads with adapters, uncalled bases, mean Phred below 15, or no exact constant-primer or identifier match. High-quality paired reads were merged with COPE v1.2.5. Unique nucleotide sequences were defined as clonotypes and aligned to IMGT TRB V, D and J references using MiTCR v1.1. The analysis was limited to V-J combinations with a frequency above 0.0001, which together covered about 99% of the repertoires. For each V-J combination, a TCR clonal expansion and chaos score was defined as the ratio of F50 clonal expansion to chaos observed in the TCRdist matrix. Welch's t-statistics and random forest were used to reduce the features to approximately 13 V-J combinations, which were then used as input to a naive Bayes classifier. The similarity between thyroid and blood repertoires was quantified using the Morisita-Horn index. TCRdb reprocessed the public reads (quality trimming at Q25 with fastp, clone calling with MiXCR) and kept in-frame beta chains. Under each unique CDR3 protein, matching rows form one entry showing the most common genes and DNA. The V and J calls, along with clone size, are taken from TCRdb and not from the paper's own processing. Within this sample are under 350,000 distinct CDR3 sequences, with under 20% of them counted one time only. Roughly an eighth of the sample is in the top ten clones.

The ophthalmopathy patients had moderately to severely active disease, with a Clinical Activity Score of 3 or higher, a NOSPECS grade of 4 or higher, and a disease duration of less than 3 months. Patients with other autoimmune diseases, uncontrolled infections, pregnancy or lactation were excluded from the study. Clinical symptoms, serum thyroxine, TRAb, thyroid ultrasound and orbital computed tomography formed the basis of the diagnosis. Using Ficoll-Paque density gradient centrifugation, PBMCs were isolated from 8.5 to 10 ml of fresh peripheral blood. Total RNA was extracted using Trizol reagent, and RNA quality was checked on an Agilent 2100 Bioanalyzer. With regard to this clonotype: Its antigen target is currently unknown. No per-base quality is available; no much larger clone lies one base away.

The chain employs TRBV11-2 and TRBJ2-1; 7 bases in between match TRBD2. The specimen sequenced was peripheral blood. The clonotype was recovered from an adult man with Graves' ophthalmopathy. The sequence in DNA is TGTGCCAGCAGCTTAGATGGGGAGGGGGAGCAGTTCTTC. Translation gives CASSLDGEGEQFF.